The 29 T cell receptor beta chains below come from one sample, sequenced in a study of T cells after yellow fever vaccination (dated by TCRdb to the late 2010s). The meaning of the sample's treatment or condition label: live attenuated yellow fever vaccine strain. Library creation used 5' RACE. TCRdb records Illumina NovaSeq 6000 as the sequencer. TCRdb trimmed public reads at Q25 via fastp, called clones via MiXCR and kept in-frame beta chains. Each record represents a unique CDR3 protein, reported with the most common genes and DNA among its rows. The sample profile shows a few hundred thousand distinct CDR3 sequences; around 5.3% of them were found once. The biggest ten clones account for around 3.5% of the sample. Sequenced material: CD4+ T cells sorted from PBMCs, taken on the day of the yellow fever booster vaccination. The source is a man between 18 and 29 years old who received the YFV17D yellow fever vaccine.

A word on this clonotype: Because the CDR3 is missing its conserved closing phenylalanine or tryptophan, this is likely a read error. The chain joins TRBV20-1 to TRBJ2-3; 7 nucleotides align to TRBD1. CDR3 size: 15 residues. The germline CDR1 and CDR2 sequences are DFQATT and SNEGSKA (reference sequence). Trimming cost V 1 base and J 0 bases; bases outside gene matches: 4. CDR3 sequence reads: CSARGTGASTDTQYI. CDR3 nucleotides: TGCAGTGCTAGAGGAACAGGGGCAAGCACAGATACGCAGTATATT.

There are many counts of this clonotype. This rearrangement joins TRBV19 to TRBJ2-7; 7 nucleotides align to TRBD1. Trimming at V came to 8 bases and at J to 3 bases, leaving 13 bases not matched to a gene. This CDR3 comprises 15 residues. Germline loops: CDR1 LNHDA, CDR2 SQIVND (reference sequence). The CDR3 nucleotides read TGTGCCAGTGCCAATGTCGGGACAGATTACTACGAGCAGTACTTC. This sequence encodes CASANVGTDYYEQYF.

The rearrangement joins TRBV20-1 to TRBJ1-4, with no clear D. The germline V and J ends were trimmed by 0 bases and 0 bases, with 11 bases remaining between them. This CDR3 contains 16 residues. CDR1 is DFQATT and CDR2 is SNEGSKA in the germline V gene (reference sequence). The CDR3 loop reads CSARDGQAATNEKLFF. CDR3 sequence (DNA): TGCAGTGCTAGAGACGGCCAGGCTGCAACTAATGAAAAACTGTTTTTT.

The sample holds a few counts of this clonotype. J is TRBJ1-6 and V is TRBV20-1; the D is unclear. The CDR3 extends over 10 amino acids. V lost 5 bases and J lost 17, with 13 bases in between. Looked up from germline, CDR1 is DFQATT and CDR2 is SNEGSKA (reference sequence). CDR3 sequence: CSAPSTGIHF. Here the CDR3 DNA reads TGCAGTGCTCCATCTACGGGGATCCACTTT.

This clonotype was observed at least ten times. The V call is TRBV29-1, the J call TRBJ1-3; D is ambiguous. Germline V lookup: CDR1 SQVTM, CDR2 ANQGSEA. The V end was cut by 3 bases, the J end by 4 bases, with 10 bases between. CDR3 length: 13 residues. Here the CDR3 reads CSVEFSTGNTIYF. DNA of the CDR3: TGCAGCGTTGAGTTCTCGACAGGAAACACCATATATTTT.

This clonotype was seen at least ten times. This chain links TRBV10-3 with TRBJ2-5; possibly TRBD1 or TRBD2 for D (5 bases each). Trimming stripped 8 bases from V and 7 bases from J, with 20 bases between. This CDR3 is 14 amino acids long. The germline gives CDR1 ENHRY, CDR2 SYGVKD. CDR3 bases: TGTGCCATCGGCCCGGGACGGCAGGTTTGGACCCAGTACTTC. This translates into CAIGPGRQVWTQYF.

As regards this clonotype: A much larger clone is a single base away; this may be a read error. The V call is TRBV7-9, the J call TRBJ1-1, with a possible D match to TRBD1 (6 bases). V lost 6 bases to trimming and J lost 1 base, with 12 bases between them. The germline V gene encodes CDR1 SEHNR and CDR2 FQNEAQ (reference sequence). This CDR3 has 14 amino acids. The CDR3 nucleotides are TGTGCCAGCAGATTCGGACAGCCGAACACTGAAGCTTTCTTT. Residues: CASRFGQPNTEAFF.

This clonotype was seen many times. The genes are TRBV20-1 and TRBJ2-3; 8 bases align to TRBD1. The V gene's germline CDR1 is DFQATT and CDR2 SNEGSKA (reference sequence). This CDR3 spans 15 amino acids. The junction had 7 bases not matched to a gene; V was cut back by 4 bases and J by 1 base. CDR3 region: CSANSMTGGTDTQYF. The DNA for the CDR3 is TGCAGTGCTAACTCGATGACAGGGGGCACAGATACGCAGTATTTT.

The rearrangement uses TRBV5-4 and TRBJ2-3, with 13 bases fitting TRBD2. The CDR3 is 16 residues long. Germline V gene sequence: CDR1 SGHNT, CDR2 YYREEE (reference sequence). Unmatched junction bases numbered 5, after V lost 6 bases and J lost 1 base. The CDR3 sequence is CASNSGLAGGTDTQYF. The CDR3 DNA sequence: TGTGCCAGCAACTCCGGACTAGCGGGGGGCACAGATACGCAGTATTTT.

This clonotype was seen only a few times. The V gene is TRBV6-1, the J gene TRBJ2-1; D perhaps matches TRBD2 (6 bases). Trimming removed 2 bases from V and 3 bases from J, with 17 bases in between. The CDR3 is 17 amino acids. Germline loops: CDR1 MNHNS, CDR2 SASEGT. The DNA of the CDR3 is TGTGCCAGCAGTGAATCCGTAGGGATCGGGGGCTACAATGAGCAGTTCTTC. As protein: CASSESVGIGGYNEQFF.

This clonotype was seen only a few times. The chain recombines TRBV4-3 with TRBJ2-6, with D unclear. Germline V gene sequence: CDR1 LGHNA, CDR2 YSLEER. This CDR3 has 15 amino acids. V lost 0 bases, J lost 4 bases, and 7 bases lay in between. DNA of the CDR3: TGCGCCAGCAGCCAAGATTTTACCGGGGCCAACGTCCTGACTTTC. Its protein is CASSQDFTGANVLTF.

The chain links TRBV12-3 or TRBV12-4 to TRBJ1-5, with 10 bases matching TRBD1. This CDR3 region has 13 residues. The V and J ends lost 6 bases and 5 bases, in that order; junction bases with no gene match: 1. The CDR3 region is CASSGTGDQPQHF. The CDR3 DNA is TGTGCCAGCAGCGGGACAGGGGATCAGCCCCAGCATTTT.

The rearrangement uses TRBV3-1 and TRBJ2-3; no clear D gene. Germline CDR1 LGHDT, CDR2 YNNKEL (reference sequence). V was clipped by 3 bases and J by 6 bases, with 16 bases between them. The CDR3 runs 15 residues. CDR3 amino acids: CASSHNWGDRDTQYF. The CDR3 DNA reads as TGTGCCAGCAGCCATAATTGGGGTGATAGGGATACGCAGTATTTT.

In its sample, this clonotype was seen a few times. The chain employs TRBV20-1 and TRBJ1-1; D unclear. Germline CDR1 is DFQATT and CDR2 is SNEGSKA (reference sequence). Trimming stripped 2 bases from V and 2 bases from J, with 6 bases between. The CDR3 extends over 12 amino acids. The CDR3 DNA is TGCAGTGCTAGACACGGAAACACTGAAGCTTTCTTT. Amino acids: CSARHGNTEAFF.

In its sample, this clonotype was seen many times. This chain joins TRBV29-1 and TRBJ2-2; D not resolved. V was cut by 4 bases and J by 2 bases, with 14 bases left in between. The germline V gene encodes CDR1 SQVTM and CDR2 ANQGSEA. The CDR3 covers 15 residues. Here the CDR3 DNA reads TGCAGCGTTGTTAGAGGATTCCCTAACACCGGGGAGCTGTTTTTT. Translating it yields CSVVRGFPNTGELFF.

This clonotype was detected a few times. V and J are TRBV5-1 and TRBJ2-5, with D perhaps matching TRBD2 (6 bases). V was trimmed by 5 bases and J by 5 bases, leaving 10 bases between them. CDR3 length: 12 residues. The germline CDR1 and CDR2 sequences are SGHRS and YFSETQ. The chain's CDR3 is CASRPEGETQYF. The CDR3 region has the DNA TGCGCCAGCAGGCCGGAGGGGGAGACCCAGTACTTC. Drawing the rest from reference TRBV5-1 and TRBJ2-5, the complete variable domain is KAGVTQTPRYLIKTRGQQVTLSCSPISGHRSVSWYQQTPGQGLQFLFEYFSETQRNKGNFPGRFSGRQFSNSRSEMNVSTLELGDSALYLCASRPEGETQYFGPGTRLLVL.

This clonotype has a handful of counts. The gene calls are TRBV20-1 and TRBJ1-6; TRBD1 is a possible D gene (6 bases). With 0 bases removed from V and 7 bases from J, the gap between germline ends came to 16 bases. Germline V gene lookup returns CDR1 DFQATT and CDR2 SNEGSKA (reference sequence). This CDR3 is built from 16 residues. CDR3 in DNA: TGCAGTGCTAGAGATGTCACCCTAGGGGGAAATTCACCCCTCCACTTT. It specifies CSARDVTLGGNSPLHF.

This sequence joins TRBV2 and TRBJ2-5; tentative D call: TRBD1 (6 bases). Trimming removed 7 bases from V and 1 base from J, with 10 bases in between. Germline CDR1 is SNHLY and CDR2 is FYNNEI. This CDR3 is built from 13 residues. CDR3 DNA sequence: TGTGCCAGCAACGGGGACATCCAAGAGACCCAGTACTTC. Translating it yields CASNGDIQETQYF.

This clonotype came up a few times. In DNA, the CDR3 is TGTGCCAGCAGCCAATCCGGGCTACGACGAGAACAGGGGGCGCAGTATTTT. It specifies CASSQSGLRREQGAQYF. The chain has TRBV14 and TRBJ2-3, with 8 bases matching TRBD1. Germline V gene sequence: CDR1 SGHDN, CDR2 FVKESK. The CDR3 is 17 amino acids. Trimming took 2 bases from V and 10 from J; bases not matched to a gene: 17.

Only a few counts were recorded for this clonotype. The V gene is TRBV20-1, the J gene TRBJ2-5, with TRBD1 matching 7 bases. This CDR3 is built from 14 residues. The trim removed 1 base at V and 5 bases at J, leaving 7 bases unmatched. Per germline, CDR1 DFQATT and CDR2 SNEGSKA (reference sequence). This chain's CDR3 is CSARADPGGETQYF. In nucleotides, the CDR3 is TGCAGTGCTAGAGCGGACCCAGGGGGTGAGACCCAGTACTTC.

There are a few counts of this clonotype. The chain carries TRBV28 and TRBJ2-7; 8 bases are a match to TRBD1. CDR1 is MDHEN, CDR2 SYDVKM, per germline. V shed 8 bases and J 6 bases; nucleotides not matched to a gene: 9. The CDR3 covers 13 residues. Here the CDR3 reads CASRLDRAPEQYV. CDR3 nucleotides: TGTGCCAGCCGATTGGACAGGGCACCCGAGCAGTACGTC.

This clonotype was observed at least ten times. A junction boundary mismatches the germline segment, possibly from a read error. The chain combines TRBV7-2 with TRBJ2-4, with a weak D call TRBD1 (6 bases). Per germline, CDR1 SGHTA and CDR2 FQGNSA. This CDR3 comprises 15 residues. CDR3 region: CASSYSTIKQGVHFF. CDR3 coding DNA: TGTGCCAGCAGCTACAGTACCATTAAACAGGGAGTCCACTTCTTC.

Only a few counts were recorded for this clonotype. This sequence joins TRBV19 and TRBJ1-1, with 7 bases matching TRBD1. Trimming removed 6 bases from V and 1 base from J; junction bases left unmatched: 8. This CDR3 has 15 residues. Germline CDR1 LNHDA, CDR2 SQIVND (reference sequence). The CDR3 DNA sequence: TGTGCCAGTAGAGGGGGAGGGGGCCCGAACACTGAAGCTTTCTTT. This codes for CASRGGGGPNTEAFF. The full variable domain, with the rest looked up from reference TRBV19 and TRBJ1-1, is DGGITQSPKYLFRKEGQNVTLSCEQNLNHDAMYWYRQDPGQGLRLIYYSQIVNDFQKGDIAEGYSVSREKKESFPLTVTSAQKNPTAFYLCASRGGGGPNTEAFFGQGTRLTVV.

This clonotype has more than one count but fewer than ten. V and J are TRBV3-1 and TRBJ2-7; TRBD1 matches 9 bases. CDR3 length: 17 residues. J lost 4 bases, V lost 4 bases, and 14 bases had no gene match. CDR1 is LGHDT and CDR2 is YNNKEL in the germline V gene (reference sequence). The CDR3 is CASSPGYSGQGIYEQYF. CDR3 DNA: TGTGCCAGCAGCCCAGGGTATTCGGGACAGGGAATTTACGAGCAGTACTTC.

This clonotype appeared a few times. The rearrangement uses TRBV5-1 and TRBJ1-4; 7 bases are a match to TRBD1. The ends lost 4 bases at V and 5 bases at J; junction bases unmatched: 5. The germline gives CDR1 SGHRS, CDR2 YFSETQ. The CDR3 runs 14 residues. The CDR3 region has the DNA TGCGCCAGCAGCCGAGCGGGACAGAATGAAAAACTGTTTTTT. It translates to CASSRAGQNEKLFF.

The chain is built from TRBV2 and TRBJ2-2; no definite D call. The CDR3 runs to 15 residues. Germline V gene sequence: CDR1 SNHLY, CDR2 FYNNEI. V gave up 2 bases and J gave up 0 bases, with 7 bases separating them. The DNA for the CDR3 is TGTGCCAGCAGTGAACGTACTCCGAACACCGGGGAGCTGTTTTTT. Translation gives CASSERTPNTGELFF.

Details on this clonotype: A much larger clone differs from this one at a single base, so this may be a read error. The chain combines TRBV6-2 or TRBV6-3 with TRBJ2-1; 8 bases are a match to TRBD2. Germline V CDR1 and CDR2: MNHEY, SVGEGT. The CDR3 is made up of 15 amino acids. In DNA, the CDR3 is TGTGCCAGCACCGGGCGGCGGGGGGCAAACAATGAGCTGTTCTTC. Protein sequence: CASTGRRGANNELFF.

This clonotype was recorded many times. This sequence joins TRBV20-1 and TRBJ2-4, with D hard to call. This CDR3 is built from 15 residues. CDR1 and CDR2 from the germline V gene are DFQATT and SNEGSKA (reference sequence). Trimming cost V 5 bases and J 0 bases, with 14 bases left between them. CDR3 residues: CSAPRPPLAKNIQYF. Here the CDR3 DNA reads TGCAGTGCTCCACGGCCCCCTCTAGCCAAAAACATTCAGTACTTC.

The CDR3 bases are TGTGCCAGCAGCCAAGTTCATGGGGCGCTGGGCGAGCAGTACTTC. Translated, it gives CASSQVHGALGEQYF. The genes are TRBV3-1 and TRBJ2-7; the D gene is possibly TRBD1 (5 bases). The CDR3 covers 15 residues. Trimming pared 1 base from V and 6 bases from J, leaving 16 bases between. Germline CDR1 is LGHDT and CDR2 is YNNKEL (reference sequence).